The present T cell receptor beta chain was sequenced within a study of blood T cell repertoires in COVID-19. Looking at the study overall: The United States, Italy and Spain were the sources of the acute and convalescent COVID-19 samples. In each case, the material was cDNA or gDNA derived from T cells, B-cell-depleted T cells, or PBMCs.

Losses at the gene ends were 6 bases for V and 5 bases for J; bases not matched to a gene: 5. This CDR3 comprises 14 residues. Per germline, CDR1 LNHDA and CDR2 SQIVND (reference sequence). A single count supports this clone. Study processing details: Counts of nucleated cells, estimated from reference gene primer amplification, were obtained. Using immunoSEQ multiplex PCR, the repertoire was profiled, and TCRdb retains in-frame clones only, with some absent. The V and J calls and the clone size are those of that table, but D and trimming were determined from the DNA. The top ten hold 3% to 4.5% of the sample, which has under 45,000 clones, roughly 89% seen once. Seattle patient enrollment occurred during active infection, with longitudinal follow-up thereafter.

Sequences were obtained from peripheral blood. The sequence derives from a middle-aged man with COVID-19, enrolled during active disease. V is TRBV19 and J is TRBJ2-2, with 8 positions matching TRBD1. This CDR3 is CASSYRGTTGELFF. The DNA of the CDR3 is TGTGCCAGTAGCTACAGGGGGACGACCGGGGAGCTGTTTTTT.